This is a list of T cell receptor beta chains from one sample in a study of CD8 T cells in Susac syndrome. Each CDR3 protein gets one entry after TCRdb re-called the immunoSEQ multiplex PCR reads with MiXCR. The table includes 100,000 to 150,000 distinct CDR3 sequences, over 80% detected once. Material: CD8+ T cells from PBMCs. The receptors stem from a human donor with multiple sclerosis. Both conserved end residues are part of each CDR3. A D gene is named only where the DNA matches it firmly. Where a row states a size, it is once, few, many or the class of an expanded clone; other rows omit it.

d_gene	abundance	v_gene	j_gene	CDR3nt	CDR3aa
.	few	TRBV19	TRBJ2-1	TGTGCCAGTAGTATATCCCGCCCCGGGTTGAATGAGCAGTTCTTC	CASSISRPGLNEQFF
.	.	TRBV6-1	TRBJ2-7	TGTGCCAGCAGTCGGAGTGACTCCTACGAGCAGTACTTC	CASSRSDSYEQYF
.	.	TRBV9	TRBJ2-1	TGTGCCAGCAGCGCCCAATTTAGTCCCTCCTACAATGAGCAGTTCTTC	CASSAQFSPSYNEQFF
.	.	TRBV18	TRBJ1-2	TGTGCCAGCTCAGCCCGTAACCCCAACCTTACCTTC	CASSARNPNLTF
TRBD2	once	TRBV20-1	TRBJ2-1	TGCAGTGCTAGAGGAGGGACTAGCGGATCACGGCATGAGCAGTTCTTC	CSARGGTSGSRHEQFF
.	.	TRBV7-9	TRBJ1-4	TGTGCCAGCAGCCCACCTTTGGGTGAAAAACTGTTTTTT	CASSPPLGEKLFF
.	.	TRBV11-2	TRBJ2-3	TGTGCCAGCAGCTTAGGTAGGGCGCAGTATTTT	CASSLGRAQYF
TRBD1	.	TRBV28	TRBJ1-1	TGCGCCAGCAGCTGGACAGGGAACACTGAAGCTTTCTTT	CASSWTGNTEAFF
.	few	TRBV6-5	TRBJ2-2	TGTGCCAGCAGTTACTCCAACACCGGGGAGCTGTTTTTT	CASSYSNTGELFF
TRBD1	once	TRBV5-1	TRBJ1-5	TGCGCCAGCAGCTTCCCGATCACCCGGACCGACAGGGTAGGCAGGATCAATCAGCCCCAGCATTTT	CASSFPITRTDRVGRINQPQHF
.	.	TRBV6-2/TRBV6-3	TRBJ2-1	TGTGCCAGCAGTTACGCTGCGAGCTCCTACAATGAGCAGTTCTTC	CASSYAASSYNEQFF
.	.	TRBV7-9	TRBJ1-1	TGTGCCAGCAGTTCCCTATCACGAGATGAAGCTTTCTTT	CASSSLSRDEAFF
.	.	TRBV18	TRBJ1-5	TGTGCCAGCTCACTCTATTTTACAGGTTTAGGCAATCAGCCCCAGCATTTT	CASSLYFTGLGNQPQHF
.	.	TRBV5-4	TRBJ2-3	TGTGCCAGCAGCTCCGGGGAAGATACGCAGTATTTT	CASSSGEDTQYF
.	.	TRBV9	TRBJ2-1	TGTGCCAGCAGCGTGGGTTACAATGAGCAGTTCTTC	CASSVGYNEQFF
.	.	TRBV6-1	TRBJ1-2	TGTGCCAGCAGTGAAGGGGCAGCTTACTATGGCTACACCTTC	CASSEGAAYYGYTF
.	.	TRBV19	TRBJ2-2	TGTGCCAGTAGTATTCGCCCCAAGGGCACCGGGGAGCTGTTTTTT	CASSIRPKGTGELFF
TRBD2	.	TRBV7-9	TRBJ2-1	TGTGCCAGCAGCCCTCCTCGGGAGGGAGGGAACTACAATGAGCAGTTCTTC	CASSPPREGGNYNEQFF
.	once	TRBV3-1	TRBJ2-2	TGTGCCAGCAGCCAAGATCCTAAAGGCGAGAACACCGGGGAGCTGTTTTTT	CASSQDPKGENTGELFF
.	few	TRBV6-5	TRBJ2-2	TGTGCCAGCAGTTACGGCAGGGGCACCGGGGAGCTGTTTTTT	CASSYGRGTGELFF
TRBD2	.	TRBV7-8	TRBJ2-3	TGTGCCAGCAGCTATGGCGGGGGAACGGATACGCAGTATTTT	CASSYGGGTDTQYF
TRBD2	.	TRBV7-9	TRBJ2-1	TGTGCCAGCAGCTTACCTAGCGGAAATGAGCAGTTCTTC	CASSLPSGNEQFF
TRBD2	.	TRBV27	TRBJ2-1	TGTGCCAGCATTAATAGCGGGAGCCACTACAATGAGCAGTTCTTC	CASINSGSHYNEQFF
TRBD1	.	TRBV29-1	TRBJ1-1	TGCAGCGGTACAGGGGAAAACACTGAAGCTTTCTTT	CSGTGENTEAFF
.	few	TRBV7-2	TRBJ1-4	TGTGCCAGCAGCTTAGTGGCAGTCGCCCCTAATGAAAAACTGTTTTTT	CASSLVAVAPNEKLFF
TRBD1	.	TRBV28	TRBJ2-3	TGTGCCAGCCTTCAGTCCTGGCGCACAACCCACGGGACAGGGGCAACTAGCACAGATACGCAGTATTTT	CASLQSWRTTHGTGATSTDTQYF
.	.	TRBV7-2	TRBJ2-7	TGTGCCAGCAGCTCAGGGTGGGGGGGCGTAGCCTACGAGCAGTACTTC	CASSSGWGGVAYEQYF
.	.	TRBV7-6	TRBJ2-1	TGTGCCAGCTCGCCGGGGTATGTCTACAATGAGCAGTTCTTC	CASSPGYVYNEQFF
.	.	TRBV20-1	TRBJ1-1	TGCAGTGCTAGAGAGTTAGGAGGCGGAATAGAAGCTTTCTTT	CSARELGGGIEAFF
TRBD1	.	TRBV11-1	TRBJ2-3	TGTGCCAGCAGCAACCGGGACAGGGTAAACCCCGGGCGGACAGATACGCAGTATTTT	CASSNRDRVNPGRTDTQYF
.	.	TRBV11-2	TRBJ2-1	TGTGCCAGCAGCTCGCCTCCTAATGTCCCCTACAATGAGCAGTTCTTC	CASSSPPNVPYNEQFF
.	once	TRBV5-1	TRBJ2-2	TGCGCCAGCAGCTTGGGACTTAACACCGGGGAGCTGTTTTTT	CASSLGLNTGELFF